Reported below is one TCR beta chain. Its antigen remains unidentified. 5'RACE with constant-segment primers yielded barcoded, UMI-tagged TCR alpha and TCR beta cDNA libraries. TCRdb recomputed calls from the 5' RACE reads with MiXCR, one row per CDR3 protein. The sample lists 250,000 to 350,000 distinct CDR3 sequences, 15% to 20% occurring once. This sample stems from a study of T-cell memory formation after mild COVID-19. Study-wide context: Clusters of TCRs were largely donor specific.

V shed 8 bases and J shed 4 bases, with 12 bases lying between them. CDR1 and CDR2 from the germline V gene are KGHDR and SFDVKD. The CDR3 is 13 amino acids. General study findings and limits: Day 15 to 85 contractors were CD4/CD8 balanced; later expanders leaned CD4+.

This sequence originates from a man in his late teens or twenties who had mild COVID-19 (a few samples of this study predate the infection). Cell type and time point are not known. The chain uses TRBV24-1 and TRBJ2-3; D is undetermined. The sample consisted of PBMCs or a T cell subset sorted from them (not recorded which). Written as DNA, the CDR3 is TGTGCCACCACGGAAGACGAGTCAGATACGCAGTATTTT. This translates into CATTEDESDTQYF.